Shown below are 14 T cell receptor beta chains from a single sample sequenced in a study of blood T cell repertoires in COVID-19 (dated by TCRdb to 2020 to 2022). The method was the immunoSEQ multiplex PCR assay. TCRdb holds this immuneACCESS table with in-frame rearrangements only. Some clones are missing; in checked studies, unresolved V genes explain under half, and the rest has no known cause. The sample has roughly 200,000 clones on record, about 77% of them singletons. The ten largest make up about 3% of the sample. The sequenced sample consisted of peripheral blood. These receptors were obtained from a woman of 80 years or more with active or convalescent COVID-19.

This clone was observed once. CDR3 DNA: TGTGCCAGCAGTTCGCCGGGAGGGCAGGATAATGAAAAACTGTTTTTT. Translation gives CASSSPGGQDNEKLFF. The J gene is TRBJ1-4, the V gene TRBV6-5; D unclear. V lost 4 bases to trimming and J lost 4 bases, with 16 bases between them. Germline V gene sequence: CDR1 MNHEY, CDR2 SVGAGI. This CDR3 is 16 amino acids long.

The CDR3 loop reads CASRRGWATDTQYF. Here the CDR3 DNA reads TGTGCCAGCAGACGAGGGTGGGCGACAGATACGCAGTATTTT. V is TRBV11-2 and J is TRBJ2-3; perhaps TRBD2 as D (5 bases). Per germline, CDR1 SGHAT and CDR2 FQNNGV. V gave up 6 bases and J gave up 3 bases, with 13 bases separating them. This CDR3 region has 14 residues.

V is TRBV4-2 and J is TRBJ2-2, with TRBD2 matching over 11 bases. Germline CDR1 reads LGHNA; CDR2 reads YNFKEQ. The ends lost 3 bases at V and 4 bases at J; junction bases unmatched: 7. This CDR3 has 17 amino acids. CDR3 nucleotide sequence: TGTGCCAGCAGCCAGGGTTCTAGCGGGGGGAGCACCGGGGAGCTGTTTTTT. Translating gives CASSQGSSGGSTGELFF.

The rearrangement links TRBV25-1 to TRBJ1-6, with TRBD1 as a possible D gene (5 bases). CDR1 and CDR2 (germline): MGHDK, SYGVNS. The CDR3 extends over 15 amino acids. Trimming removed 5 bases at V and 5 bases at J, with 13 bases between. In DNA, the CDR3 is TGTGCCAGCAGTCGGGCGGGGGTTGATAATTCACCCCTCCACTTT. This translates into CASSRAGVDNSPLHF.

J is TRBJ2-3 and V is TRBV19; 8 bases fit TRBD2. The J segment lost 0 bases and the V segment lost 5 bases, leaving 4 bases of the junction unmatched. The CDR3 loop spans 15 amino acids. Germline CDR1 and CDR2: LNHDA and SQIVND (reference sequence). CDR3 nucleotide sequence: TGTGCCAGTAGTCCTAGCGGGTCTAGCACAGATACGCAGTATTTT. Residues: CASSPSGSSTDTQYF.

This clone appeared a single time. Relative to the germline gene, one junction end is altered; a read error may explain this. The rearrangement joins TRBV6-1 to TRBJ1-3, with D possibly TRBD1 on 5 matching bases. The CDR3 sequence is 15 residues long. The germline gives CDR1 MNHNS, CDR2 SASEGT. The CDR3 sequence is CASREGARSGNTIYF. The CDR3 nucleotides are TGTGCCAGCAGAGAAGGGGCCCGCTCTGGAAACACCATATATTTT.

CDR3 sequence reads: CASSLSGNSYEQYF. CDR3 bases: TGTGCCAGCAGCTTGTCAGGAAACTCCTACGAGCAGTACTTC. The rearrangement joins TRBV5-6 to TRBJ2-7; D is unclear. Germline V gene sequence: CDR1 SGHDT, CDR2 YYEEEE. Trimming stripped 1 base from V and 0 bases from J, with 8 bases between. The CDR3 totals 14 residues.

V gene TRBV27 combines with J gene TRBJ2-5; D may be TRBD2 (6 bases). The CDR3 spans 10 residues. Germline CDR1 reads MNHEY; CDR2 reads SMNVEV (reference sequence). V was cut by 7 bases and J by 7 bases, with 7 bases left in between. The CDR3 protein is CASKGGTQYF. The CDR3 bases are TGTGCCAGCAAGGGAGGGACCCAGTACTTC.

This rearrangement joins TRBV9 to TRBJ2-3; 11 positions match TRBD2. Germline trimming cut 4 bases from V and 2 bases from J; bases unmatched to any gene: 9. This CDR3 is 17 amino acids long. Germline assignment: CDR1 SGDLS and CDR2 YYNGEE. For the CDR3, the DNA is TGTGCCAGCAGCCCAGGGAGACTAGCGGGGATCACAGATACGCAGTATTTT. Translation: CASSPGRLAGITDTQYF.

The chain is built from TRBV11-2 and TRBJ2-5, with TRBD2 matching 12 bases. Unmatched junction bases numbered 12, after V lost 2 bases and J lost 5 bases. Germline CDR1 and CDR2: SGHAT and FQNNGV. This CDR3 is 18 amino acids long. The CDR3 sequence is CASSLSFRLAGVQETQYF. CDR3 in DNA: TGTGCCAGCAGCTTAAGTTTCCGACTAGCGGGGGTTCAGGAGACCCAGTACTTC.

This rearrangement joins TRBV5-1 to TRBJ1-1; 8 bases fit TRBD1. The CDR3 loop spans 16 amino acids. Looked up from germline, CDR1 is SGHRS and CDR2 is YFSETQ. The ends lost 2 bases at V and 0 bases at J; junction bases unmatched: 6. CDR3 nucleotide sequence: TGCGCCAGCAGCTTTGGGCAGGGGGCGGTGAACACTGAAGCTTTCTTT. Translating gives CASSFGQGAVNTEAFF. Looking up the rest from reference TRBV5-1 and TRBJ1-1 gives the full variable domain: KAGVTQTPRYLIKTRGQQVTLSCSPISGHRSVSWYQQTPGQGLQFLFEYFSETQRNKGNFPGRFSGRQFSNSRSEMNVSTLELGDSALYLCASSFGQGAVNTEAFFGQGTRLTVV.

Remarks on this clone: A read error may produce the germline difference seen at one junction end. V gene TRBV15 combines with J gene TRBJ1-6; no clear D. In germline, CDR1 is LNHNV, CDR2 YYDKDF (reference sequence). This CDR3 contains 11 residues. The CDR3 spells CATSRDSIQLF. The CDR3, as DNA: TGTGCCACCAGCAGAGATTCGATACAGTTATTT.

The chain recombines TRBV15 with TRBJ2-2, with a tentative D call TRBD2 (6 bases). The CDR3 loop spans 16 amino acids. Trimming stripped 0 bases from V and 4 bases from J, with 12 bases between. The V gene's germline CDR1 is LNHNV and CDR2 YYDKDF (reference sequence). The CDR3 bases are TGTGCCACCAGCAGAGATCCCGGGAGAAGCACCGGGGAGCTGTTTTTT. Translation gives CATSRDPGRSTGELFF.

This rearrangement joins TRBV7-9 to TRBJ2-1, with 8 bases identical to TRBD2. Germline CDR1 reads SEHNR; CDR2 reads FQNEAQ (reference sequence). V was pared by 7 bases and J by 3 bases, with 14 bases of the junction left unmatched. CDR3 length equals 17 residues. The CDR3 loop reads CASTPPTGLELYNEQFF. CDR3 sequence (DNA): TGTGCCAGCACACCACCTACGGGACTAGAGCTCTACAATGAGCAGTTCTTC.